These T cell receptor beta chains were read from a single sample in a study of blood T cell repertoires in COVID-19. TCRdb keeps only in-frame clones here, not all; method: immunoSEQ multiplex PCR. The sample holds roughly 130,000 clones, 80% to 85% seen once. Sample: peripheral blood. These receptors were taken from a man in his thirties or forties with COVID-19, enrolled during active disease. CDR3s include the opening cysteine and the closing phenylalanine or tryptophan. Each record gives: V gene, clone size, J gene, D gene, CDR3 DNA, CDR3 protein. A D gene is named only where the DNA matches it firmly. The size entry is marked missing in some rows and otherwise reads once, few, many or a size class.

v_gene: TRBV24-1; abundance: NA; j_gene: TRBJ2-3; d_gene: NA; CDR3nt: TGTGCCACCAGTGATTTTCAGGTCGCGGATACGCAGTATTTT; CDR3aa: CATSDFQVADTQYF
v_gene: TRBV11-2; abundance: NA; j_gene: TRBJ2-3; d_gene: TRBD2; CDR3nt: TGTGCCAGCAGAGTAAGCGGGACCACAGATACGCAGTATTTT; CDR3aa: CASRVSGTTDTQYF
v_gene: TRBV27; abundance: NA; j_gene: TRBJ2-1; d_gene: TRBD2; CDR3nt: TGTGCCAGCAGGGCTGGGGCTAGCGGAATTTACAATGAGCAGTTCTTC; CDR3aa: CASRAGASGIYNEQFF
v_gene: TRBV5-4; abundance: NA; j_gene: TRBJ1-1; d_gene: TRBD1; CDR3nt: TGTGCCAGCAGCTCCAAAATGGAGACAGGGGGAGCTTTCTTT; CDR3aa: CASSSKMETGGAFF
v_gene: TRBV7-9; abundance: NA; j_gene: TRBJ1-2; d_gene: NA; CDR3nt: TGTGCCAGCAGCTTCTCCGGGAGTGGGAACTATGGCTACACCTTC; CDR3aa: CASSFSGSGNYGYTF
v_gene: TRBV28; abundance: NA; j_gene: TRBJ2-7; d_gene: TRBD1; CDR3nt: TGTGCCAGCAGTTTAGGGACAGGTAACACGCCAGGCTACGAGCAGTACTTC; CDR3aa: CASSLGTGNTPGYEQYF
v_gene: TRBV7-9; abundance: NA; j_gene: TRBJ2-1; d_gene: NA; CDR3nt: TGTGCCAGCACCAAGGACAGAGCCTACAATGAGCAGTTCTTC; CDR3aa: CASTKDRAYNEQFF
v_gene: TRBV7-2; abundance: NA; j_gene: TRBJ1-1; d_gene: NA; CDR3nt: TGTGCCAGCAGCTTAATGGGGGGAATGAACACTGAAGCTTTCTTT; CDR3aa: CASSLMGGMNTEAFF
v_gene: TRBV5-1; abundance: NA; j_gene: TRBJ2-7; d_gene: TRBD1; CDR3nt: TGCGCCAGCAGCCGGGGGACAGGGGTGGACGAGCAGTACTTC; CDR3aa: CASSRGTGVDEQYF
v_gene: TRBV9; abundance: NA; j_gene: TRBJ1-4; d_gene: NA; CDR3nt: TGTGCCAGCAGCGGACGAGAAAGTGGAGGTTCATATGAAAAACTGTTTTTT; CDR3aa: CASSGRESGGSYEKLFF
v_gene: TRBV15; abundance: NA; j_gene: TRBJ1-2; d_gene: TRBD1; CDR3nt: TGTGCCACCAGCAGAGATCTCGACAGGGATGTAGACGGCTACACCTTC; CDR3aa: CATSRDLDRDVDGYTF
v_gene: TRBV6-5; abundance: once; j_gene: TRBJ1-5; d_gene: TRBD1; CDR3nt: TGTGCCAGCAGTTCGACAGGGGTAATGGGTCAGCCCCAGCATTTT; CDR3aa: CASSSTGVMGQPQHF
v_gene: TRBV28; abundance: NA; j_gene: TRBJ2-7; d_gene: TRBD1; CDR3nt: TGTGCCAGCAGTTCCAGGGGACAGTACGAGCAGTACTTC; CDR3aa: CASSSRGQYEQYF
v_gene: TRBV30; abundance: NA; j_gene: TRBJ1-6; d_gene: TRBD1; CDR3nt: TGTGCCTGGACGTCCCAGGGGGACCCCCTCCACTTT; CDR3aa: CAWTSQGDPLHF
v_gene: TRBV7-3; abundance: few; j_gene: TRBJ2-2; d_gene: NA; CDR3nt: TGTGCCAGCAGCTTGGGAAGGGGCACCGGGGAGCTGTTTTTT; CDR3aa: CASSLGRGTGELFF
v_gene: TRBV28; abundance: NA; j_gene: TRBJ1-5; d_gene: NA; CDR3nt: TGTGCCAGCAGCGCGGGGGGGAGCAATCAGCCCCAGCATTTT; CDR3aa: CASSAGGSNQPQHF
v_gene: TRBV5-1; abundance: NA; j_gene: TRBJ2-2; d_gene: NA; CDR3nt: TGCGCCAGCAGATACCCTGGGCTGAACACCGGGGAGCTGTTTTTT; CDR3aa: CASRYPGLNTGELFF
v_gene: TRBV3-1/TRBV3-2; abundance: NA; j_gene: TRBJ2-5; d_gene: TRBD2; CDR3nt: TGTGCCAGCAGCCAAACGCAAGCGGGAGGGGAGACCCAGTACTTC; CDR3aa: CASSQTQAGGETQYF
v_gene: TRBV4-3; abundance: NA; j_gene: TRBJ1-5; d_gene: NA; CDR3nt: TGCGCCAGCAGCCAAGACAGGGGAAATCAGCCCCAGCATTTT; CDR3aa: CASSQDRGNQPQHF
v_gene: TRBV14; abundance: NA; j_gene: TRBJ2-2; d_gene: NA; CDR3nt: TGTGCCAGCAGCCAAGACCCCGGGGGGCGGAGGAACACCGGGGAGCTGTTTTTT; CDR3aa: CASSQDPGGRRNTGELFF
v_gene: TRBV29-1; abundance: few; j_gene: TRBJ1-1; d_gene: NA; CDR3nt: TGCAGCGTTTTACATATGAACACTGAAGCTTTCTTT; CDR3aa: CSVLHMNTEAFF
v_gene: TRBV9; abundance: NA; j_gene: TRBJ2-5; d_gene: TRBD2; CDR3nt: TGTGCCAGCAGCGTAGGGGAGGGGACGGTTGAGACCCAGTACTTC; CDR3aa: CASSVGEGTVETQYF
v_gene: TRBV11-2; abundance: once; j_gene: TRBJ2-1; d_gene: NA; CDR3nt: TGTGCCAGCAGTCAAGCAGGTTTTGAGCAGTTCTTC; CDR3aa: CASSQAGFEQFF
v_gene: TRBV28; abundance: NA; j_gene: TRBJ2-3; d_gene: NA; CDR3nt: TGTGCCAGCAGTTTTAGGAGGGGGAGGGTGGGTACGCAGTATTTT; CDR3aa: CASSFRRGRVGTQYF
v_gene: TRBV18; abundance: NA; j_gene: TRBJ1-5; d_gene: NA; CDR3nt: TGTGCCAGCTCCCTCGGACAGAGCAATCAGCCCCAGCATTTT; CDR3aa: CASSLGQSNQPQHF
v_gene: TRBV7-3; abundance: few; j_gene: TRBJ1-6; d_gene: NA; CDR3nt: TGTGCCAGCAGCTTAAATCCCGAGATGGCCCTCCACTTT; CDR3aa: CASSLNPEMALHF
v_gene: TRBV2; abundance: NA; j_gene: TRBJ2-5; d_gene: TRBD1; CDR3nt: TGTGCCAGCAGTCTACGACAGGGTCCTGTGGAGACCCAGTACTTC; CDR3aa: CASSLRQGPVETQYF
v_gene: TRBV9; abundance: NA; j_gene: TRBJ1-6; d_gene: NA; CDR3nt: TGTGCCAGCAGCGCCGACAGAAGGTGGTCACCCCTCCACTTT; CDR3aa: CASSADRRWSPLHF